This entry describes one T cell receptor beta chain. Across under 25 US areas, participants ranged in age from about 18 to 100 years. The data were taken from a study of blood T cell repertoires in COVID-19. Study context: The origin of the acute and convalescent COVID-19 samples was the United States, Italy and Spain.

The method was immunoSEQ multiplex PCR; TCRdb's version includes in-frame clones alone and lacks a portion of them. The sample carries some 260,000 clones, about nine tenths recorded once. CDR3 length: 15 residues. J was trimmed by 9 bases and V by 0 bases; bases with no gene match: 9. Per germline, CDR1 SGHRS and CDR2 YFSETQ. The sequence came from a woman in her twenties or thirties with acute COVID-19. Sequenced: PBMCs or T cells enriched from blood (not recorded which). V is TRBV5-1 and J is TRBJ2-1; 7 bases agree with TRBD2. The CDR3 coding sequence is TGCGCCAGCAGCTTGGAACCAGCGGGAATGGCTGAGCAGTTCTTC. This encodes CASSLEPAGMAEQFF.